The 15 T cell receptor beta chains given below trace back to one sample, sequenced in a study of CD8+ T cells in alopecia areata. The authors extracted RNA and reverse transcribed it into cDNA as the sequencing template. Sequencing used immunoSEQ multiplex PCR; TCRdb keeps in-frame clones, though not all of them. The table lists fewer than 200,000 clones, roughly 70% of them singletons. The starting material was CD8+ T cells sorted from blood, obtained at week 0. The source of these receptors is a human donor with alopecia areata.

This clone showed up just once. This chain uses TRBV7-9 with TRBJ1-6; a weak D match, TRBD1 (6 bases). The V end was cut by 3 bases, the J end by 7 bases, with 13 bases between. The CDR3 spans 15 residues. Germline-derived CDR1 and CDR2 are SEHNR and FQNEAQ (reference sequence). DNA for the CDR3: TGTGCCAGCAGCTTCGGTGACAGGACAAATTCACCCCTCCACTTT. Its protein is CASSFGDRTNSPLHF. The full variable domain, rest sourced from reference TRBV7-9 and TRBJ1-6, is DTGVSQNPRHKITKRGQNVTFRCDPISEHNRLYWYRQTLGQGPEFLTYFQNEAQLEKSRLLSDRFSAERPKGSFSTLEIQRTEQGDSAMYLCASSFGDRTNSPLHFGNGTRLTVT.

This chain connects TRBV12-5 to TRBJ2-5; the D is unclear. This CDR3 spans 12 amino acids. V lost 2 bases and J 5 bases, leaving 6 bases between the germline ends. Germline CDR1 LGHNT, CDR2 FRNRAP. Here the CDR3 reads CASGLLAETQYF. CDR3 DNA sequence: TGTGCTAGTGGTTTGTTGGCTGAGACCCAGTACTTC.

The rearrangement uses TRBV5-1 and TRBJ2-5; 11 bases line up with TRBD2. With 1 base clipped from V and 1 base from J, the junction kept 3 bases outside the gene matches. CDR1 SGHRS and CDR2 YFSETQ come from the germline V gene. The CDR3 covers 16 residues. Here the CDR3 reads CASSLFLAGGQETQYF. The CDR3 nucleotides read TGCGCCAGCAGCTTGTTTCTAGCGGGGGGCCAAGAGACCCAGTACTTC.

About this clone: This sample includes further DNA sequences coding for the same CDR3. The genes are TRBV29-1 and TRBJ2-2, with no clear D. The V gene's germline CDR1 is SQVTM and CDR2 ANQGSEA. This CDR3 spans 11 amino acids. Deletions cut 4 bases from V and 5 bases from J, with 5 bases between. DNA of the CDR3: TGCAGCGTTGGTGGGACCGGGGAGCTGTTTTTT. It is translated as CSVGGTGELFF.

The chain links TRBV19 to TRBJ1-1, with a weak D call TRBD1 (5 bases). Germline assignment: CDR1 LNHDA and CDR2 SQIVND (reference sequence). With 5 bases removed from V and 3 bases from J, the gap between germline ends came to 10 bases. The CDR3 runs to 13 residues. The CDR3 bases are TGTGCCAGTAGTTCAGGGATGGACACTGAAGCTTTCTTT. It encodes CASSSGMDTEAFF.

The gene calls are TRBV4-2 and TRBJ2-3; no clear D. Germline V gene data show CDR1 as LGHNA and CDR2 as YNFKEQ. CDR3 length: 12 residues. V was shortened by 7 bases and J by 3 bases, with 8 bases between the two germline ends. DNA of the CDR3: TGTGCCAGCAAGGCGGAAACAGATACGCAGTATTTT. The encoded protein is CASKAETDTQYF.

The chain has TRBV2 and TRBJ2-5; D remains ambiguous. Germline values: CDR1 SNHLY, CDR2 FYNNEI. Trimming took off 4 bases at V and 0 bases at J, with 9 bases between the two ends. This CDR3 is built from 14 residues. The DNA of the CDR3 is TGTGCCAGCAGTGGCACCCGGTACCAAGAGACCCAGTACTTC. It translates to CASSGTRYQETQYF. Using reference TRBV2 and TRBJ2-5 for the parts outside the CDR3, the full variable domain is EPEVTQTPSHQVTQMGQEVILRCVPISNHLYFYWYRQILGQKVEFLVSFYNNEISEKSEIFDDQFSVERPDGSNFTLKIRSTKLEDSAMYFCASSGTRYQETQYFGPGTRLLVL.

The V and J genes are TRBV5-1 and TRBJ2-3; D gene uncertain. The ends were cut back, 4 bases at V and 0 bases at J, with 9 bases in the middle. This CDR3 is built from 14 residues. The V gene's germline CDR1 is SGHRS and CDR2 YFSETQ. CDR3 in DNA: TGCGCCAGCAGCCTGACCGAGAGCACAGATACGCAGTATTTT. Translation: CASSLTESTDTQYF.

This clone appeared many times. CDR3 in amino acids: CASNTGVYGYTF. As DNA, the CDR3 is TGTGCCAGCAACACAGGGGTCTATGGCTACACCTTC. J is TRBJ1-2 and V is TRBV11-2; TRBD1 matches 7 bases. Per the germline V gene, CDR1 is SGHAT and CDR2 is FQNNGV. The CDR3 consists of 12 residues. V lost 7 bases, J lost 4 bases, and 3 bases stayed unmatched.

This chain uses TRBV5-4 with TRBJ2-7; possible D gene TRBD1, 5 bases. The V gene's germline CDR1 is SGHNT and CDR2 YYREEE (reference sequence). CDR3 size: 14 residues. V was clipped by 4 bases and J by 3 bases, with 14 bases between them. The CDR3 region is CASSHGQGGYEQYF. CDR3 bases: TGTGCCAGCAGCCACGGGCAGGGCGGCTACGAGCAGTACTTC.

The J gene is TRBJ2-7, the V gene TRBV29-1; the D gene is possibly TRBD2 (6 bases). The CDR3 contains 15 residues. Germline assignment: CDR1 SQVTM and CDR2 ANQGSEA. V was clipped by 1 base and J by 0 bases, with 13 bases between them. As DNA, the CDR3 is TGCAGCGTTGAAGTAGCGGACCGGAGCTCCTACGAGCAGTACTTC. This sequence encodes CSVEVADRSSYEQYF.

The CDR3 coding sequence is TGTGCCTGGAGTGTCCGAGGGATCTCCTACGAGCAGTACTTC. This encodes CAWSVRGISYEQYF. The chain carries TRBV30 and TRBJ2-7; maybe TRBD2 (5 bases). V was pared by 0 bases and J by 0 bases, with 9 bases between. The CDR3 loop spans 14 amino acids. The germline gives CDR1 GTSNPN, CDR2 SVGIG (reference sequence).

The chain has TRBV19 and TRBJ2-3, with D hard to call. V lost 5 bases and J lost 2, with 5 bases in between. CDR3 length equals 12 residues. Germline-derived CDR1 and CDR2 are LNHDA and SQIVND (reference sequence). The chain's CDR3 is CASSAVTDTQYF. In DNA, the CDR3 is TGTGCCAGTAGTGCGGTCACAGATACGCAGTATTTT.

The chain recombines TRBV7-9 with TRBJ1-1; 7 bases match TRBD1. CDR3 length: 16 amino acids. J gave up 4 bases and V 2 bases, and 10 bases lay outside the gene matches. Germline CDR1 and CDR2: SEHNR and FQNEAQ (reference sequence). The CDR3 protein is CASSLKGGRAGTEAFF. CDR3 DNA: TGTGCCAGCAGCTTAAAAGGGGGCAGGGCTGGCACTGAAGCTTTCTTT.

This clone was seen a handful of times. The germline gene is not matched at one end of the junction; a read error may be the cause. The chain recombines TRBV30 with TRBJ2-1; D possibly uses TRBD1 or TRBD2 (5 bases each). The CDR3 has 12 amino acids. The V gene's germline CDR1 is GTSNPN and CDR2 SVGIG (reference sequence). The CDR3 DNA sequence: TGTGCCTGGAGTCTGTTCTTCCGGGACCTACTCTTC. Protein product: CAWSLFFRDLLF.